A single sample is the source of the 14 T cell receptor beta chains below, sequenced in a study of identical twins (dated by TCRdb to about 2016). Library preparation used 5' RACE. Sequencing was carried out with an Illumina HiSeq 2000. In TCRdb, the public reads were trimmed at Q25 with fastp and aligned with MiXCR, with productive beta chains retained. Merged by CDR3 protein, the rows form single entries marked with the most common genes and DNA. The sample table records about 530,000 distinct CDR3 sequences; about 15% of these occur just once. The biggest ten clones account for 0.35% to 0.45% of the sample. The same sample was also studied in work on yellow fever vaccine responses in identical twins.

Sequenced input: CD4+ T cells sorted from blood. The receptors stem from a woman aged 18-30 years in good health.

The chain joins TRBV27 to TRBJ2-2; tentatively, D is TRBD1 or TRBD2 (5 bases each). The CDR3 contains 14 residues. CDR1 is MNHEY and CDR2 is SMNVEV in the germline V gene (reference sequence). V was pared by 7 bases and J by 4 bases, with 13 bases between. The DNA of the CDR3 is TGTGCCAGCACCGTGGGGGAGACCACCGGGGAGCTGTTTTTT. Translated: CASTVGETTGELFF.

The sample holds a few counts of this clonotype. V is TRBV5-1 and J is TRBJ2-7, with unresolved D. The CDR3 sequence is 11 residues long. Per germline, CDR1 SGHRS and CDR2 YFSETQ. V dropped 4 bases and J dropped 9 bases, with 11 bases sitting between them. CDR3 protein: CASSPPSGQYV. The CDR3 bases are TGCGCCAGCAGCCCCCCGTCGGGGCAGTACGTC.

In its sample, this clonotype was seen many times. This chain links TRBV10-3 with TRBJ2-3, with a possible D match to TRBD1 (5 bases). Germline assignment: CDR1 ENHRY and CDR2 SYGVKD. Trimming stripped 7 bases from V and 2 bases from J, with 13 bases between. The CDR3 spans 14 residues. CDR3 sequence reads: CAITQGPNTDTQYF. DNA for the CDR3: TGTGCCATCACCCAGGGCCCTAACACAGATACGCAGTATTTT.

The chain combines TRBV7-3 with TRBJ2-2; D ambiguous. The length of the CDR3 is 21 residues. Per the germline V gene, CDR1 is SGHTA and CDR2 is FQGTGA. V was trimmed by 1 base and J by 1 base, leaving 25 bases between them. CDR3 loop: CASSLRVGFISFDENTGELFF. The CDR3 DNA is TGTGCCAGCAGCTTAAGGGTGGGCTTTATCTCGTTCGACGAGAACACCGGGGAGCTGTTTTTT. Complete variable domain (other parts from reference TRBV7-3 and TRBJ2-2): GAGVSQTPSNKVTEKGKYVELRCDPISGHTALYWYRQSLGQGPEFLIYFQGTGAADDSGLPNDRFFAVRPEGSVSTLKIQRTERGDSAVYLCASSLRVGFISFDENTGELFFGEGSRLTVL.

This clonotype has only a few counts. The chain links TRBV10-2 to TRBJ2-1; D is uncertain. Trimming cost V 4 bases and J 0 bases, with 16 bases left between them. CDR1 and CDR2 (germline): WSHSY, SAAADI. The CDR3 spans 17 residues. The CDR3 coding sequence is TGCGCCAGCAGTGCCACCCTAGTTTCTCTCTCCTACAATGAGCAGTTCTTC. Translation: CASSATLVSLSYNEQFF.

This chain connects TRBV7-2 to TRBJ2-2, with D possibly being TRBD2 (5 bases). CDR3 length equals 17 residues. CDR1 and CDR2 from the germline V gene are SGHTA and FQGNSA. V was pared by 5 bases and J by 4 bases, with 20 bases between. The CDR3: CASSPRASSVGTGELFF. The CDR3 nucleotides are TGTGCCAGCAGCCCCCGGGCTAGCTCCGTTGGCACCGGGGAGCTGTTTTTT.

The table lists this clonotype with a few counts. The rearrangement uses TRBV5-1 and TRBJ2-7, with D unresolved. CDR1 is SGHRS, CDR2 YFSETQ, per germline. This CDR3 comprises 11 residues. Trimming stripped 3 bases from V and 2 bases from J, with 3 bases between. This CDR3 is CASSWTYEQYV. In nucleotides, the CDR3 is TGCGCCAGCAGCTGGACCTACGAGCAGTACGTC.

This clonotype was found many times. The rearrangement uses TRBV12-3 or TRBV12-4 and TRBJ2-7; 8 bases agree with TRBD1. V gave up 3 bases and J gave up 0 bases; unmatched junction bases: 1. There are 14 residues in the CDR3. CDR3 sequence (DNA): TGTGCCAGCAGTTTGGACAGGGCCTCCTACGAGCAGTACTTC. It codes for CASSLDRASYEQYF.

This clonotype turned up a few times. CDR3 bases: TGTGCCAGCAGCTTCAGACAAATGGCGAACACCGGGGAGCTGTTTTTT. Translating it yields CASSFRQMANTGELFF. This chain links TRBV7-9 with TRBJ2-2; D gene unclear. Germline V gene lookup returns CDR1 SEHNR and CDR2 FQNEAQ (reference sequence). The CDR3 covers 16 residues. V lost 3 bases and J lost 0, with 11 bases in between.

The table lists this clonotype with a few counts. The genes are TRBV11-2 and TRBJ1-6; no definite D call. V lost 2 bases to trimming and J lost 7 bases, with 12 bases between them. Germline values: CDR1 SGHAT, CDR2 FQNNGV. The CDR3 contains 15 residues. In DNA, the CDR3 is TGTGCCAGCAGCTTATTCACTGGACCCAATTCACCCCTCCACTTT. As protein: CASSLFTGPNSPLHF. Based on the CDR3 plus reference TRBV11-2 and TRBJ1-6, the full variable domain is EAGVAQSPRYKIIEKRQSVAFWCNPISGHATLYWYQQILGQGPKLLIQFQNNGVVDDSQLPKDRFSAERLKGVDSTLKIQPAKLEDSAVYLCASSLFTGPNSPLHFGNGTRLTVT.

This clonotype showed up just a few times. CDR3 loop: CASSKDGGTYNEQFF. DNA for the CDR3: TGTGCCAGCAGCAAGGATGGAGGTACTTACAATGAGCAGTTCTTC. The chain combines TRBV5-4 with TRBJ2-1, with TRBD2 as a possible D gene (5 bases). This CDR3 has 15 residues. V was trimmed by 4 bases and J by 4 bases, leaving 15 bases between them. CDR1 SGHNT and CDR2 YYREEE come from the germline V gene (reference sequence).

The rearrangement uses TRBV3-1 and TRBJ2-6; D is unresolved. Trimming removed 0 bases at V and 5 bases at J, with 11 bases between. The CDR3 runs 16 residues. Germline V gives CDR1 LGHDT, CDR2 YNNKEL (reference sequence). The CDR3 reads CASSQDSTWRANVLTF. In nucleotides, the CDR3 is TGTGCCAGCAGCCAAGACAGCACCTGGAGGGCCAACGTCCTGACTTTC. The full variable domain, rest sourced from reference TRBV3-1 and TRBJ2-6, is DTAVSQTPKYLVTQMGNDKSIKCEQNLGHDTMYWYKQDSKKFLKIMFSYNNKELIINETVPNRFSPKSPDKAHLNLHINSLELGDSAVYFCASSQDSTWRANVLTFGAGSRLTVL.

This clonotype was detected a few times. The V call is TRBV12-3 or TRBV12-4, the J call TRBJ1-4; TRBD1 matches at 12 bases. The CDR3 covers 16 residues. The trim removed 2 bases at V and 7 bases at J, leaving 5 bases unmatched. The CDR3 sequence is CASSLRRDRGREKLFF. CDR3 DNA: TGTGCCAGCAGTTTACGACGGGACAGGGGGCGTGAAAAACTGTTTTTT.

In DNA form, the CDR3 reads TGTGCCATCAGTGAGTCGTCTAGCGGTGAGACCCAGTACTTC. Translating gives CAISESSSGETQYF. J is TRBJ2-5 and V is TRBV10-3; TRBD2 aligns across 7 bases. With 0 bases clipped from V and 5 bases from J, the junction kept 3 bases outside the gene matches. Per the germline V gene, CDR1 is ENHRY and CDR2 is SYGVKD. There are 14 residues in the CDR3.